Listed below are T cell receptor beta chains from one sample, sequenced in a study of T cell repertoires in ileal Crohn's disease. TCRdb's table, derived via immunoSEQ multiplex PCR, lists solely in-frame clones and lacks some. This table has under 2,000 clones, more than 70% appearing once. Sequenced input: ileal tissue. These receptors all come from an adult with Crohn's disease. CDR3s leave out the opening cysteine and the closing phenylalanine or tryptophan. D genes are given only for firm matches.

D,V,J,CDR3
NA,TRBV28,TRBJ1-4,ASKGAPNEKLF
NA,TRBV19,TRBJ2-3,ASSIDLGVRDTQY
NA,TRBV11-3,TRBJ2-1,ASMGARNEQF
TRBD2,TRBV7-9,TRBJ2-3,ASSLSLAGGTDTQY
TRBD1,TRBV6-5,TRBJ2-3,ASSYSDRGTDTQY
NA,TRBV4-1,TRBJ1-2,ASSHRGINYGYT
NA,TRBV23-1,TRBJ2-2,ASARGELF
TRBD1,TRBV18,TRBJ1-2,ASSPGQGAGYT
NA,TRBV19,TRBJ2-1,ASRMGYGGAPDEQF
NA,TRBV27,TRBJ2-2,ASSSNRAGTGELF
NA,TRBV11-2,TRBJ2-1,ASSLDGVAGEQF
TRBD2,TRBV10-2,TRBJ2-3,ASRGGGSSTDTQY
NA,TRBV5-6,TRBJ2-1,ASSFGWLAWNEQF
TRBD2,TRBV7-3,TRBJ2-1,ASSLFGSAGDGGNEQF
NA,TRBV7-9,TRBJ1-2,ASSLVEIGYT